This passage covers 11 T cell receptor beta chains from one sample sequenced in a study of cytomegalovirus exposure and HLA in healthy donors. Amplification used 60 Vbeta primers and 13 Jbeta primers. Repertoires were generated with immunoSEQ multiplex PCR, while TCRdb's copy carries only in-frame clones and drops some. The sample has some 130,000 clones, 76% seen once. The material sequenced was PBMCs. These receptors all come from a man aged 35 to 55 in good health and CMV-seronegative.

CDR3 nucleotides: TGTGCCAGCAGCTTAGTGGGACTAGCGGGAGTGGAGCAGTTCTTC. This codes for CASSLVGLAGVEQFF. V gene TRBV7-2 combines with J gene TRBJ2-1; 14 positions agree with TRBD2. CDR3 length equals 15 residues. Germline loops: CDR1 SGHTA, CDR2 FQGNSA. Trimming at V came to 1 base and at J to 10 bases, leaving 3 bases not matched to a gene.

This clone was picked up a small number of times. This chain connects TRBV6-6 to TRBJ2-1, with 9 bases aligning to TRBD1. The CDR3 is 13 amino acids. J lost 9 bases, V lost 6 bases, and 6 bases had no gene match. Germline V lookup: CDR1 MNHNY, CDR2 SVGAGI (reference sequence). In nucleotides, the CDR3 is TGTGCCAGCAGGTCACAGGGGGCGACTGAGCAGTTCTTC. Residues: CASRSQGATEQFF.

The chain combines TRBV5-8 with TRBJ2-7; D uncertain. The CDR3 contains 11 residues. Germline CDR1 is SGHTS and CDR2 is YDEGEE. V was shortened by 4 bases and J by 7 bases, with 9 bases between the two germline ends. CDR3 sequence: CASSPRWEQYF. CDR3 coding DNA: TGTGCCAGCAGCCCGAGGTGGGAGCAGTACTTC. Based on the CDR3 plus reference TRBV5-8 and TRBJ2-7, the full variable domain is EAGVTQSPTHLIKTRGQQATLRCSPISGHTSVYWYQQALGLGLQFLLWYDEGEERNRGNFPPRFSGRQFPNYSSELNVNALELEDSALYLCASSPRWEQYFGPGTRLTVT.

The chain links TRBV5-1 to TRBJ2-5, with D perhaps TRBD1 (6 bases). Between the trimmed V and J ends, which lost 2 bases and 2 bases, there was a span of 13 bases. Looked up from germline, CDR1 is SGHRS and CDR2 is YFSETQ. The CDR3 is made up of 15 amino acids. The CDR3 region is CASSLGGSSQETQYF. The CDR3 DNA is TGCGCCAGCAGCTTAGGGGGTTCATCACAAGAGACCCAGTACTTC.

CDR3 sequence reads: CASRKPLSGRAYEQYF. The CDR3 DNA follows: TGTGCCAGCAGAAAACCCCTAAGCGGGAGGGCATACGAGCAGTACTTC. V usage is TRBV7-2 and J usage is TRBJ2-7, with 10 bases matching TRBD2. The length of the CDR3 is 16 residues. V was pared by 6 bases and J by 4 bases, with 12 bases of the junction left unmatched. The germline V gene has CDR1 SGHTA and CDR2 FQGNSA.

This chain connects TRBV10-3 to TRBJ2-1, with 9 positions matching TRBD1. The CDR3 sequence is 14 residues long. V was clipped by 10 bases and J by 5 bases; unmatched bases: 9. Germline CDR1 and CDR2: ENHRY and SYGVKD. CDR3 sequence reads: CATKQGADNNEQFF. The CDR3 DNA reads as TGTGCCACCAAACAGGGGGCGGATAACAATGAGCAGTTCTTC.

The chain uses TRBV10-3 and TRBJ1-1; D not resolved. Germline-derived CDR1 and CDR2 are ENHRY and SYGVKD. This CDR3 region has 14 residues. The V end was cut by 4 bases, the J end by 1 base, with 10 bases between. This CDR3 reads CAISVEQPNTEAFF. The DNA of the CDR3 is TGTGCCATCAGTGTTGAACAGCCGAACACTGAAGCTTTCTTT.

This sequence joins TRBV7-9 and TRBJ1-4; the match to TRBD1 covers 10 bases. CDR3 length: 14 residues. Germline V gene lookup returns CDR1 SEHNR and CDR2 FQNEAQ (reference sequence). The junction had 5 bases not matched to a gene; V was cut back by 5 bases and J by 8 bases. In nucleotides, the CDR3 is TGTGCCAGCAGCAGCGGGACAGGGGCCGAAAAACTGTTTTTT. This encodes CASSSGTGAEKLFF.

Only a few counts were recorded for this clone. The rearrangement joins TRBV20-1 to TRBJ2-7; D uncertain. The CDR3 contains 11 residues. V shed 1 base and J shed 6 bases, with 7 bases lying between them. Germline V gene sequence: CDR1 DFQATT, CDR2 SNEGSKA (reference sequence). CDR3 amino acids: CSARAVSEQYF. The CDR3, as DNA: TGCAGTGCTAGAGCTGTTTCCGAGCAGTACTTC.

This clone appeared a few times. The V call is TRBV6-6, the J call TRBJ2-2; 7 bases are a match to TRBD1. The length of the CDR3 is 15 residues. V was clipped by 7 bases and J by 5 bases; unmatched bases: 10. Germline V gene data show CDR1 as MNHNY and CDR2 as SVGAGI (reference sequence). The CDR3 sequence: CASTGQEERTGELFF. CDR3 bases: TGTGCCAGCACCGGACAGGAGGAAAGAACCGGGGAGCTGTTTTTT.

Note on this clone: At one boundary the junction diverges from the germline segment, which might be a read error. V and J are TRBV28 and TRBJ2-7; a weak D match, TRBD2 (6 bases). This CDR3 region has 14 residues. Germline V gives CDR1 MDHEN, CDR2 SYDVKM. The CDR3 region has the DNA TGTGCCGGCAGTTTTCTAGCCGGGGGTGGCGAGCAGTACTTC. It is translated as CAGSFLAGGGEQYF.